A selection of T cell receptor beta chains follows, all from one sample in a study of blood T cell repertoires in COVID-19. The method was immunoSEQ multiplex PCR; TCRdb's version includes in-frame clones alone and lacks a portion of them. The data contain more than 85,000 clones, approximately 80% of them singletons. The sample was peripheral blood. The origin of the receptors is a woman between 65 and 79 years old with acute or convalescent COVID-19. Each CDR3 is given with its conserved first and last residue. A D gene is named only where the DNA matches it firmly. A row's size may be missing; if present it is once, few, many or a size class.

. | . | TRBJ1-6 | TRBV5-1 | CASSLGGEINSPLHF | TGCGCCAGCAGCTTGGGTGGGGAGATCAATTCACCCCTCCACTTT
. | . | TRBJ1-1 | TRBV9 | CASSQGGNTEAFF | TGTGCCAGCAGCCAAGGGGGTAACACTGAAGCTTTCTTT
TRBD2 | . | TRBJ2-1 | TRBV5-1 | CASGPLAASYNEQFF | TGCGCCAGCGGCCCCCTAGCGGCCTCCTACAATGAGCAGTTCTTC
TRBD1 | . | TRBJ2-7 | TRBV4-3 | CASSQGTGVSYEQYF | TGCGCCAGCAGCCAAGGGACAGGGGTCTCCTACGAGCAGTACTTC
TRBD2 | . | TRBJ2-1 | TRBV10-3 | CAISDGGRADEQFF | TGTGCCATCAGTGACGGCGGGAGGGCCGATGAGCAGTTCTTC
. | once | TRBJ1-1 | TRBV3-1/TRBV3-2 | CASSQLQRTEAFF | TGTGCCAGCAGCCAGTTACAGCGGACTGAAGCTTTCTTT
TRBD1 | few | TRBJ1-2 | TRBV7-2 | CASSWTGPSRLLGYGYTF | TGTGCCAGCAGCTGGACAGGCCCGAGTCGACTATTGGGCTATGGCTACACCTTC
. | . | TRBJ1-2 | TRBV11-2 | CASSRGSYGYTF | TGTGCCAGCAGCAGGGGGAGTTATGGCTACACCTTC
TRBD1 | . | TRBJ1-2 | TRBV2 | CASSKDRAYGYTF | TGTGCCAGCAGTAAGGACAGGGCCTATGGCTACACCTTC
. | . | TRBJ1-2 | TRBV6-5 | CASSYSSTDYYGYTF | TGTGCCAGCAGTTACTCGAGCACAGATTACTATGGCTACACCTTC
. | . | TRBJ1-5 | TRBV10-2 | CASSEGGTLNQPQHF | TGCGCCAGCAGTGAGGGGGGGACGCTGAATCAGCCCCAGCATTTT
. | . | TRBJ1-5 | TRBV24-1 | CATSDNQGQPNYQPQHF | TGTGCCACCAGTGATAACCAAGGACAGCCTAATTATCAGCCCCAGCATTTT
TRBD2 | . | TRBJ2-5 | TRBV6-5 | CARSYGGAGETQYF | TGTGCCCGCAGTTACGGGGGGGCGGGGGAGACCCAGTACTTC
. | . | TRBJ1-2 | TRBV5-6 | CASSFFPLRDIYGYTF | TGTGCCAGCAGCTTTTTCCCCCTCCGGGACATTTATGGCTACACCTTC
TRBD2 | . | TRBJ2-3 | TRBV10-3 | CAIRRTSGGDTDTQYF | TGTGCCATCAGGCGGACTAGCGGGGGGGACACAGATACGCAGTATTTT
. | . | TRBJ1-2 | TRBV19 | CASSAGRGEGYGYTF | TGTGCCAGTAGTGCGGGACGCGGGGAAGGATATGGCTACACCTTC
. | . | TRBJ1-5 | TRBV18 | CASSPERQGYQPQHF | TGTGCCAGCTCACCAGAGAGGCAGGGGTATCAGCCCCAGCATTTT
. | . | TRBJ2-7 | TRBV21-1 | CASSLRDYPPGTEQYF | TGTGCCAGCAGCCTGCGGGACTACCCACCGGGGACAGAGCAGTACTTC
TRBD1 | . | TRBJ1-3 | TRBV6-5 | CASRQGNGNTIYF | TGTGCCAGCAGACAGGGGAATGGAAACACCATATATTTT
. | . | TRBJ2-1 | TRBV14 | CASSRAGRYNEQFF | TGTGCCAGCAGCCGAGCAGGGAGGTACAATGAGCAGTTCTTC
TRBD1 | . | TRBJ1-6 | TRBV2 | CASRAGQGDNSPLHF | TGTGCCAGCAGGGCCGGACAGGGGGATAATTCACCCCTCCACTTT
TRBD2 | . | TRBJ2-5 | TRBV3-1/TRBV3-2 | CASSQDLRGGRETQYF | TGTGCCAGCAGCCAAGATCTGCGGGGGGGCCGAGAGACCCAGTACTTC
TRBD1 | . | TRBJ1-5 | TRBV28 | CASSLADRYNQPQHF | TGTGCCAGCAGTTTAGCGGACAGGTACAATCAGCCCCAGCATTTT
TRBD1 | . | TRBJ1-1 | TRBV30 | CAWSVPMTGTTEAFF | TGTGCCTGGAGTGTACCGATGACAGGGACCACTGAAGCTTTCTTT
. | . | TRBJ1-2 | TRBV6-6 | CASSYWPTNYGYTF | TGTGCCAGCAGTTACTGGCCCACAAACTATGGCTACACCTTC
TRBD2 | once | TRBJ2-2 | TRBV4-2 | CASSQLRTSGRDNTGELFF | TGTGCCAGCAGCCAACTACGGACTAGCGGGAGGGATAACACCGGGGAGCTGTTTTTT
. | . | TRBJ2-2 | TRBV3-1/TRBV3-2 | CASSQGLGMTGELFF | TGTGCCAGCAGCCAAGGCCTCGGGATGACCGGGGAGCTGTTTTTT
TRBD1 | . | TRBJ2-5 | TRBV3-1/TRBV3-2 | CASSQGGTAPQETQYF | TGTGCCAGCAGCCAAGGAGGGACAGCCCCCCAAGAGACCCAGTACTTC
TRBD2 | . | TRBJ2-2 | TRBV9 | CASSDSAGGANTGELFF | TGTGCCAGCAGCGATTCGGCGGGAGGGGCGAACACCGGGGAGCTGTTTTTT
. | . | TRBJ1-2 | TRBV2 | CASSEVRSFGGYTF | TGTGCCAGCAGTGAGGTCAGGTCGTTTGGTGGCTACACCTTC
. | . | TRBJ1-4 | TRBV9 | CASSVDQATNEKLFF | TGTGCCAGCAGCGTAGATCAGGCGACTAATGAAAAACTGTTTTTT
. | . | TRBJ1-1 | TRBV27 | CASSLSSHHEAFF | TGTGCCAGCAGTTTATCGAGTCACCATGAAGCTTTCTTT
TRBD2 | few | TRBJ2-1 | TRBV7-9 | CASIGLAFSEQFF | TGTGCCAGCATAGGACTAGCGTTCAGTGAGCAGTTCTTC
TRBD2 | few | TRBJ2-3 | TRBV24-1 | CATQLAGTDTQYF | TGTGCCACTCAGCTAGCGGGCACAGATACGCAGTATTTT
. | once | TRBJ1-3 | TRBV21-1 | CASSKGRTGVENTIYF | TGTGCCAGCAGCAAGGGTAGGACAGGGGTGGAAAACACCATATATTTT
. | . | TRBJ1-2 | TRBV15 | CATSSETTVSVGYTF | TGTGCCACCAGCAGTGAGACGACAGTCAGTGTGGGCTACACCTTC
. | . | TRBJ1-2 | TRBV28 | CASSLLGTRIHLYGYTF | TGTGCCAGCAGTTTATTAGGGACACGAATTCACCTCTATGGCTACACCTTC
. | . | TRBJ1-3 | TRBV4-1 | CASSQVAGPSGLSGNTIYF | TGCGCCAGCAGCCAGGTGGCGGGACCAAGTGGGCTCTCTGGAAACACCATATATTTT
. | . | TRBJ2-1 | TRBV30 | CAWSVGAYNEQFF | TGTGCCTGGAGTGTTGGTGCGTACAATGAGCAGTTCTTC
TRBD2 | . | TRBJ2-3 | TRBV9 | CASSVGGSRTDTQYF | TGTGCCAGCAGCGTAGGCGGGAGCCGCACAGATACGCAGTATTTT
. | . | TRBJ1-4 | TRBV28 | CASMGTASEILFF | TGTGCCAGCATGGGCACCGCCTCTGAGATACTGTTTTTT
. | . | TRBJ2-7 | TRBV28 | CASSFFRGSSSYEQYF | TGTGCCAGCAGTTTCTTTCGGGGGTCCAGCTCCTACGAGCAGTACTTC
TRBD1 | . | TRBJ1-2 | TRBV19 | CASSTTGGWGYGYTF | TGTGCCAGTAGTACCACAGGGGGCTGGGGCTATGGCTACACCTTC
TRBD2 | . | TRBJ2-5 | TRBV6-4 | CASSRLAGGGQETQYF | TGTGCCAGCAGTAGACTAGCGGGAGGGGGTCAAGAGACCCAGTACTTC
. | . | TRBJ1-6 | TRBV27 | CASSLVGGSPLHF | TGTGCCAGCAGTTTAGTCGGGGGGTCACCCCTCCACTTT
. | . | TRBJ1-6 | TRBV6-2/TRBV6-3 | CASSFAYNSPLHF | TGTGCCAGCAGTTTCGCCTATAATTCACCCCTCCACTTT
TRBD1 | . | TRBJ1-4 | TRBV6-6 | CASSPNRQGAVGDEKLFF | TGTGCCAGCAGTCCTAATCGACAGGGGGCGGTCGGGGATGAAAAACTGTTTTTT
TRBD1 | . | TRBJ1-1 | TRBV6-5 | CASSSPGQEAFF | TGTGCCAGCAGTTCCCCTGGACAGGAGGCTTTCTTT
TRBD1 | . | TRBJ2-7 | TRBV29-1 | CSAEGTGYEQYF | TGCAGCGCCGAAGGGACAGGGTACGAGCAGTACTTC
TRBD1 | . | TRBJ1-5 | TRBV19 | CASSMDRVEVYSNQPQHF | TGTGCCAGTAGTATGGACAGGGTGGAGGTATATAGCAATCAGCCCCAGCATTTT
TRBD2 | . | TRBJ2-3 | TRBV19 | CASKLAGSTDTQYF | TGTGCCAGTAAACTAGCGGGGAGCACAGATACGCAGTATTTT
TRBD2 | . | TRBJ2-3 | TRBV9 | CASSVGPGSGMADTQYF | TGTGCCAGCAGCGTAGGTCCCGGTAGCGGGATGGCAGATACGCAGTATTTT
TRBD2 | . | TRBJ2-7 | TRBV9 | CASSHGTSGPYEQYF | TGTGCCAGCAGCCACGGGACTAGCGGGCCCTACGAGCAGTACTTC
TRBD1 | . | TRBJ1-5 | TRBV6-5 | CASVGTGDSNQPQHF | TGTGCCAGCGTCGGGACAGGGGATAGCAATCAGCCCCAGCATTTT